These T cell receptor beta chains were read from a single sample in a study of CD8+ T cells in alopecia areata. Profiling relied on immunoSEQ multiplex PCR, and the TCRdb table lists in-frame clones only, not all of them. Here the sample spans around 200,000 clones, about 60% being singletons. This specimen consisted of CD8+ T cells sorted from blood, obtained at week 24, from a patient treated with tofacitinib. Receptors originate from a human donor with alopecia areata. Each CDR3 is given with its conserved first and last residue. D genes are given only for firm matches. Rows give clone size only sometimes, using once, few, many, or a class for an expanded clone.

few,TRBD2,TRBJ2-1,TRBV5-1,TGCGCCAGCAGCTTGAAGCGGGGGGCTCCACCTAACAATGAGCAGTTCTTC,CASSLKRGAPPNNEQFF
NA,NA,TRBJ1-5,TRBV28,TGTGCCAGCAGCGGTGAGGGGGTAGGCAATCAGCCCCAGCATTTT,CASSGEGVGNQPQHF
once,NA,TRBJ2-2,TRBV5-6,TGTGCCAGCTCTACCCCTGTTGGCTCGAACACCGGGGAGCTGTTTTTT,CASSTPVGSNTGELFF
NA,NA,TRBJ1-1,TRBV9,TGTGCCAGCAGCGTACCGGGCACTGAAGCTTTCTTT,CASSVPGTEAFF
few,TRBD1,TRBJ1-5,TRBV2,TGTGCCAGCAAAATAAGGGGACAGGCGAATCAGCCCCAGCATTTT,CASKIRGQANQPQHF
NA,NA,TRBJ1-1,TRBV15,TGTGCCACCAGCAGAGATCGGGGGGCTAACACTGAAGCTTTCTTT,CATSRDRGANTEAFF
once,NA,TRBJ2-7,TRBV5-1,TGCGCCAGCAGCCTCGTCGGGGTACTCTACGAGCAGTACTTC,CASSLVGVLYEQYF
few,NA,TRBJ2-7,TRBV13,TGTGCCAGCAGCCCAGGGTATGAGGGCGAGCAGTACTTC,CASSPGYEGEQYF
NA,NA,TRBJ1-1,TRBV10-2,TGCGCCATCTGGACGGGCGGAATCACTGAAGCTTTCTTT,CAIWTGGITEAFF
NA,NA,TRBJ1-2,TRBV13,TGTGCCAGCAGCTTAGGGACAGACACCAACTATGGCTACACCTTC,CASSLGTDTNYGYTF
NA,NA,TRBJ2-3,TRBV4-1,TGCGCCAGCAGCCAACGAGATACGCAGTATTTT,CASSQRDTQYF
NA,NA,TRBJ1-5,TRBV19,TGTGCCAGTAGTATAGGGCTTCAATCCCAGCCCCAGCATTTT,CASSIGLQSQPQHF
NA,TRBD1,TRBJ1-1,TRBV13,TGTGCCAGTAACAGGGGCGGCAATGAAGCTTTCTTT,CASNRGGNEAFF
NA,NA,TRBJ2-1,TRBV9,TGTGCCAGCAGCGTTAGCGGTGAGCAGTTCTTC,CASSVSGEQFF
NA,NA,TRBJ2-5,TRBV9,TGTGCCAGCAGCTACAGACTAGGGCCCACGGAGACCCAGTACTTC,CASSYRLGPTETQYF
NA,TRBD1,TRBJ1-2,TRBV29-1,TGCAGCGTTGAACGGTCGACAGGGACTAACTATGGCTACACCTTC,CSVERSTGTNYGYTF
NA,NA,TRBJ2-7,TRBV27,TGTGCCACCCAAGGGGGCTACGAGCAGTACTTC,CATQGGYEQYF
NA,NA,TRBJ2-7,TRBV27,TGTGCCAGCAGTTTCTTTTCCGCGGCGGGCAACGAGCAGTACTTC,CASSFFSAAGNEQYF
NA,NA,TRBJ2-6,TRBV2,TGTGCCAGCCTGACAGGGACTGGACTCTATGGGGCCAACGTCCTGACTTTC,CASLTGTGLYGANVLTF
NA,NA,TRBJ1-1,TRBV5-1,TGCGCCAGCAGCTTGGTGGAAGGGGCGAACACTGAAGCTTTCTTT,CASSLVEGANTEAFF
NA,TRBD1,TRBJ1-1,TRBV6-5,TGTGCCAGCAGTCCGACGACAGGGATGAACACTGAAGCTTTCTTT,CASSPTTGMNTEAFF
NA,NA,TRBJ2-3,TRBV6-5,TGTGCCAGCAGTTACTCGGGGATGGGCACAGATACGCAGTATTTT,CASSYSGMGTDTQYF
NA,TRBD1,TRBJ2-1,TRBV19,TGTGCCAGTAGTGTCCGGGACAGGGGGCTCGATGAGCAGTTCTTC,CASSVRDRGLDEQFF
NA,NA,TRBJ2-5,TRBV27,TGTGCCAGCAAAGAGACCCAGTACTTC,CASKETQYF